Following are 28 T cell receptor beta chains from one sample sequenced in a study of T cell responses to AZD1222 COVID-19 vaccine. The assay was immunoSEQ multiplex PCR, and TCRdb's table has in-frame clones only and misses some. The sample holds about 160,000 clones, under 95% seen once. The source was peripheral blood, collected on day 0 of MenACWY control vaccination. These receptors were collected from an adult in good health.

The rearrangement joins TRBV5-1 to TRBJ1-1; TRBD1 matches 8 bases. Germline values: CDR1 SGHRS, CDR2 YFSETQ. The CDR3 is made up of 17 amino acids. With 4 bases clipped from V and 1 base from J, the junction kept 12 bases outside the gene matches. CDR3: CASSLSSGGLPNTEAFF. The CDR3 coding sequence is TGCGCCAGCAGCCTTTCGTCAGGGGGCCTTCCGAACACTGAAGCTTTCTTT.

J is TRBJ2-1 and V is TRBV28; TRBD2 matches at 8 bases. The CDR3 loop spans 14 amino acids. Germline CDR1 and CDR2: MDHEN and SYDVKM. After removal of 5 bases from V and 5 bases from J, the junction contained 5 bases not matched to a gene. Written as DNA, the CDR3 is TGTGCCAGCAGTGATGTAGCGGGAAACAATGAGCAGTTCTTC. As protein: CASSDVAGNNEQFF.

The CDR3 sequence is CATSGPNTEAFF. The CDR3 DNA sequence: TGTGCCACCAGTGGTCCGAACACTGAAGCTTTCTTT. The chain links TRBV15 to TRBJ1-1; D not resolved. Trimming pared 6 bases from V and 1 base from J, leaving 6 bases between. The CDR3 consists of 12 residues. Looked up from germline, CDR1 is LNHNV and CDR2 is YYDKDF (reference sequence).

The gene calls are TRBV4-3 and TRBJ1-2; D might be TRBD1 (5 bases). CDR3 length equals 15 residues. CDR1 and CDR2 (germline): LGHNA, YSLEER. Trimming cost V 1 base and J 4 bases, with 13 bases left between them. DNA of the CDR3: TGCGCCAGCAGCCAAGTTGGTCAGGGAACCTATGGCTACACCTTC. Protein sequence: CASSQVGQGTYGYTF.

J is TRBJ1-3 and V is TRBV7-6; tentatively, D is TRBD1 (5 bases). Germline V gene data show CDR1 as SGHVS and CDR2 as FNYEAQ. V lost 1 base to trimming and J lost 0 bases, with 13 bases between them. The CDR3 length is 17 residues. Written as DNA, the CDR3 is TGTGCCAGCAGCTTAGGGGGCCGAGTGGCCTCTGGAAACACCATATATTTT. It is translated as CASSLGGRVASGNTIYF. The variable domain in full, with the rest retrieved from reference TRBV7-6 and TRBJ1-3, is GAGVSQSPRYKVTKRGQDVALRCDPISGHVSLYWYRQALGQGPEFLTYFNYEAQQDKSGLPNDRFSAERPEGSISTLTIQRTEQRDSAMYRCASSLGGRVASGNTIYFGEGSWLTVV.

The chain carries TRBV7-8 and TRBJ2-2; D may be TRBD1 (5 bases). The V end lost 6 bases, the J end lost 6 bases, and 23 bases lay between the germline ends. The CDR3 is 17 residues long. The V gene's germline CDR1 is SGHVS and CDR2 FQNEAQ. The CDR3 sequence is CASSAPLWAGMAGELFF. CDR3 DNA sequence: TGTGCCAGCAGTGCACCCCTCTGGGCAGGGATGGCCGGGGAGCTGTTTTTT.

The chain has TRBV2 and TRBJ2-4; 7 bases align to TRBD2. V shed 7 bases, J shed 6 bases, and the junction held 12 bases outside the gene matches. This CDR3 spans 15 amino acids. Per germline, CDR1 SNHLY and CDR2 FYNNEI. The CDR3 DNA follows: TGTGCCAGCACTCTGGCTAGCGGATCGGGAAACATTCAGTACTTC. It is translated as CASTLASGSGNIQYF.

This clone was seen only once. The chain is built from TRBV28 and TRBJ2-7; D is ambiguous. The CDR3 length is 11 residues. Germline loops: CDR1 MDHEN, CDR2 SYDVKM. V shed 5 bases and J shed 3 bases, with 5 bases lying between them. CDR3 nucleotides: TGTGCCAGCAGTATCAACTACGAGCAGTACTTC. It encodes CASSINYEQYF.

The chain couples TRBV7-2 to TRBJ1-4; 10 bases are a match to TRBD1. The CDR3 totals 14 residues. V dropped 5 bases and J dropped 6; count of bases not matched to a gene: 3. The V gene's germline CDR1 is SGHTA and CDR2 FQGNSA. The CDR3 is CASSHDRGHEKLFF. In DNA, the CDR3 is TGTGCCAGCAGCCACGACAGGGGGCATGAAAAACTGTTTTTT.

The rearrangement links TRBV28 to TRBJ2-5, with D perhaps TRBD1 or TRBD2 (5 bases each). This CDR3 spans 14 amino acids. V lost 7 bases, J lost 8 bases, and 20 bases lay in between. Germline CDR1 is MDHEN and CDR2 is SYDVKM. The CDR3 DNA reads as TGTGCCAGCACCCGTGTGGGGGAACGGGCAACCCAGTACTTC. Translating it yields CASTRVGERATQYF.

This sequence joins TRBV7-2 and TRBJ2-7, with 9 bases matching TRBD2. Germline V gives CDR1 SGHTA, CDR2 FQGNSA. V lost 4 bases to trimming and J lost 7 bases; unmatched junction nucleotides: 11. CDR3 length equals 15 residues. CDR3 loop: CASSSRREGLGEQYF. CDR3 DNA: TGTGCCAGCAGCTCGCGGCGGGAGGGCCTGGGGGAGCAGTACTTC.

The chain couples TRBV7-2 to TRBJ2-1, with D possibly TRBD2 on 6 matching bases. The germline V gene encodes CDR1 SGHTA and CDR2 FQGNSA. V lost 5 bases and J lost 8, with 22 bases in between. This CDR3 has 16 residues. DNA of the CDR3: TGTGCCAGCAGCAACACTAGCAGCGGTCTGGGGGATGAGCAGTTCTTC. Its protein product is CASSNTSSGLGDEQFF. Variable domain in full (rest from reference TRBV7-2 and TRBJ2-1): GAGVSQSPSNKVTEKGKDVELRCDPISGHTALYWYRQSLGQGLEFLIYFQGNSAPDKSGLPSDRFSAERTGGSVSTLTIQRTQQEDSAVYLCASSNTSSGLGDEQFFGPGTRLTVL.

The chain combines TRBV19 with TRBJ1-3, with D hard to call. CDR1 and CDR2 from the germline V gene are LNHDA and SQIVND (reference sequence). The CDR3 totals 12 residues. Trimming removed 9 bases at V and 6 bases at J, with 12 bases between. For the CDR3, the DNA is TGTGCCAGACCCTCGCGTGAAAACACCATATATTTT. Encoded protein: CARPSRENTIYF.

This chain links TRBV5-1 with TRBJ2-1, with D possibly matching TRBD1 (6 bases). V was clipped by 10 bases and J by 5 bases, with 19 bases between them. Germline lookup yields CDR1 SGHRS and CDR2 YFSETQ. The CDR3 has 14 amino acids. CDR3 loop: CAATLGPGDNEQFF. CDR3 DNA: TGCGCCGCCACATTAGGACCAGGGGACAATGAGCAGTTCTTC.

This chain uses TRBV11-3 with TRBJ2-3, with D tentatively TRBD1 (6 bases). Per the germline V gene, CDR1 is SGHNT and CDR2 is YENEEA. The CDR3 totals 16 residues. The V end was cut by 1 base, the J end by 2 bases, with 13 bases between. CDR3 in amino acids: CASSLGGQGTTDTQYF. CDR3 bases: TGTGCCAGCAGCTTAGGCGGTCAGGGGACCACAGATACGCAGTATTTT.

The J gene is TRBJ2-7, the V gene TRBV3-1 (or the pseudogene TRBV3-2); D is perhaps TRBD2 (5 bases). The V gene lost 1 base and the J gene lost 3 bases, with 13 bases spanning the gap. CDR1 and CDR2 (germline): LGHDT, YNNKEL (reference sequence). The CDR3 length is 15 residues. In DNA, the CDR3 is TGTGCCAGCAGCCAAGGTCCCCAAAGCGGCTACGAGCAGTACTTC. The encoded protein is CASSQGPQSGYEQYF.

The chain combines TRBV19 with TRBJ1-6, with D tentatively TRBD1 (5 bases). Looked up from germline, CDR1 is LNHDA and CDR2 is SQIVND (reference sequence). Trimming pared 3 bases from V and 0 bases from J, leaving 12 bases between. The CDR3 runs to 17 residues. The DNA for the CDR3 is TGTGCCAGTAGTATCCAGGACACATACTCCTATAATTCACCCCTCCACTTT. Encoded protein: CASSIQDTYSYNSPLHF.

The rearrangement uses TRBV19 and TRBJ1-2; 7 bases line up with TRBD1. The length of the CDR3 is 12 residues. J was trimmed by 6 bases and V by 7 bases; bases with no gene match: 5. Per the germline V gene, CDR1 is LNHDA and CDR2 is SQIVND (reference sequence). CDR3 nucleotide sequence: TGTGCCAGTACGAGACAGGGAAATGGCTACACCTTC. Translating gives CASTRQGNGYTF.

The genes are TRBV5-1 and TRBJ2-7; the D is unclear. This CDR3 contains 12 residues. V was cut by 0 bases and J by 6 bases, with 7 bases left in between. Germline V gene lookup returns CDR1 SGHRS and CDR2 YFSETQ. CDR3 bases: TGCGCCAGCAGCTTGGAGGGAAGCGAGCAGTACTTC. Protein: CASSLEGSEQYF.

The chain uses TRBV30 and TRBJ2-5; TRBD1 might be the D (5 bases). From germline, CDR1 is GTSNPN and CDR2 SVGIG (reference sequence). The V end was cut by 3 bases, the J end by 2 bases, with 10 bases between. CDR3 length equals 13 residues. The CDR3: CAWRRQPQETQYF. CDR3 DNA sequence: TGTGCCTGGAGACGACAGCCTCAAGAGACCCAGTACTTC.

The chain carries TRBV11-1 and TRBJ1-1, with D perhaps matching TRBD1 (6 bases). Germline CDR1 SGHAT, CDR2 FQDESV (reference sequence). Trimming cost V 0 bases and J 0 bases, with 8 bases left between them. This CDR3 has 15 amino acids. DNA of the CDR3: TGTGCCAGCAGCTTAGCGGGGGCCGTGAACACTGAAGCTTTCTTT. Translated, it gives CASSLAGAVNTEAFF. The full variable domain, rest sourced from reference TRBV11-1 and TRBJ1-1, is EAEVAQSPRYKITEKSQAVAFWCDPISGHATLYWYRQILGQGPELLVQFQDESVVDDSQLPKDRFSAERLKGVDSTLKIQPAELGDSAMYLCASSLAGAVNTEAFFGQGTRLTVV.

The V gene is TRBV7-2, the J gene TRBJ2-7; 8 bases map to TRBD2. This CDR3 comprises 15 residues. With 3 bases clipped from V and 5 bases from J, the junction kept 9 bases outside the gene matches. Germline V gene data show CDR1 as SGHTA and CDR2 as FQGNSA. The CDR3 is CASSLVSGSSNEQYF. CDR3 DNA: TGTGCCAGCAGCTTGGTCAGCGGGAGCTCGAACGAGCAGTACTTC.

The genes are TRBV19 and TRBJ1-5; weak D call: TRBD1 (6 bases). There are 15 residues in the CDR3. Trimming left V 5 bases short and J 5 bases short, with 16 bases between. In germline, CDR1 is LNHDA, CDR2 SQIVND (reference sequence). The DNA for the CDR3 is TGTGCCAGTAGTTTGGGGGCCACCCTCGATCAGCCCCAGCATTTT. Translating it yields CASSLGATLDQPQHF.

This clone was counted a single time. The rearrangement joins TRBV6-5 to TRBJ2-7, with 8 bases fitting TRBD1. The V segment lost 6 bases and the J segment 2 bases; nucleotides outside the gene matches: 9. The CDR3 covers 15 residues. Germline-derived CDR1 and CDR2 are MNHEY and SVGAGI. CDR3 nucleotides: TGTGCCAGCAGGTCCCCAAGGACAGGGACCTACGAGCAGTACTTC. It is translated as CASRSPRTGTYEQYF.

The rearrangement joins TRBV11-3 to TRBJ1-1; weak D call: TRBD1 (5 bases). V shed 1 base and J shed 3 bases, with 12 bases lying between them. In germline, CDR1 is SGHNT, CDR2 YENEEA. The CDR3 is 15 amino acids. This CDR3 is CASSLVTGTDTEAFF. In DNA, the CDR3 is TGTGCCAGCAGCTTAGTAACGGGGACCGACACTGAAGCTTTCTTT.

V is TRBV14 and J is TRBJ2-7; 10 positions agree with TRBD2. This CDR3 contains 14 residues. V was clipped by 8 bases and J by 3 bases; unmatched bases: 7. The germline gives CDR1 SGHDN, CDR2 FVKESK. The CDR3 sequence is CASAALAGNYEQYF. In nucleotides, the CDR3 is TGTGCCAGCGCCGCACTAGCGGGAAACTACGAGCAGTACTTC.

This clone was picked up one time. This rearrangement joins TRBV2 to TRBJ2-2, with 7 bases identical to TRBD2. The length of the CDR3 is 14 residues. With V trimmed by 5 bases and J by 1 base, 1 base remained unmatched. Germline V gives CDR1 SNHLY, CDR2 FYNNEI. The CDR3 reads CASSLAGNTGELFF. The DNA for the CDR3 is TGTGCCAGCAGTTTAGCGGGGAACACCGGGGAGCTGTTTTTT.

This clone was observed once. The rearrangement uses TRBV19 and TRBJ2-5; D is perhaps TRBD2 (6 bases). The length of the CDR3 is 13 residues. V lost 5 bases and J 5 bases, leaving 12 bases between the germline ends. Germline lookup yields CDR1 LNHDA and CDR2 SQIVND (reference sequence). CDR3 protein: CASSAGTLETQYF. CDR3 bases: TGTGCCAGTAGTGCCGGGACTTTGGAGACCCAGTACTTC.